The T cell receptor (beta chain) described here comes from a study of CD8+ T cells in alopecia areata. The study's findings and limits: Sequence data from scalp samples additionally include resident alphabeta T cells of normal skin. More clonal than normal scalp was lesional scalp, particularly alopecia totalis/universalis.

Noted treatment: oral pan-JAK inhibitor, 5-10 mg twice daily. cDNA reverse transcribed from extracted RNA served as the sequencing template. TCRdb keeps only in-frame clones here, not all; method: immunoSEQ multiplex PCR. The top ten clones hold around a tenth of a sample with about 180,000 clones, 40% to 65% of them seen once. In the case of this clone: Antigen: not known.

Trimming took off 6 bases at V and 10 bases at J, with 10 bases between the two ends. The CDR3 totals 11 residues. Germline assignment: CDR1 MNHEY and CDR2 SMNVEV (reference sequence). Sequencing used CD8+ T cells sorted from blood, obtained at week 52, from a patient treated with tofacitinib. The receptor's source is a human donor with alopecia areata. The rearrangement links TRBV27 to TRBJ2-1, with D perhaps assigned TRBD1 or TRBD2 (6 bases each). The CDR3: CASRVGGEQFF. Here the CDR3 DNA reads TGTGCCAGCAGAGTCGGGGGCGAGCAGTTCTTC.